The T cell receptor (beta chain) under discussion was sequenced for a study of post-analysis software for immune sequencing data. A note on this clonotype: The antigen is unknown.

TCR beta libraries were prepared from cDNA with unique molecular identifiers. One entry per CDR3 protein, called by TCRdb with MiXCR from the PCR reads. Counted here are about 400,000 distinct CDR3 sequences, around a third occurring once; the ten biggest clones make up around an eighth. The CDR3 contains 17 residues. Trimming took 7 bases from V and 5 from J; bases not matched to a gene: 13. General study findings and limits: Among multiple sclerosis patients, normalized Chao1 diversity was significantly below that of controls. About 5 TRBV segments (TRBV5-6, TRBV5-1 and TRBV20-1 among them) occurred more frequently in patients than in controls.

V usage is TRBV12-3 or TRBV12-4 and J usage is TRBJ1-4, with 10 bases fitting TRBD1. The TCR sequence derives from a girl between 10 and 17 years old with multiple sclerosis. The sample consisted of blood. CDR3 DNA: TGTGCCAGCACCGGACAGGGGGAATTCCTTGAGAATGAAAAACTGTTTTTT. Translating it yields CASTGQGEFLENEKLFF.